This T cell receptor beta chain was recorded in a study of shared clonotypes between healthy human individuals. Study-level points and caveats: Sequencing depth was expected to affect clonotype sharing among donors.

CDR1 and CDR2 from the germline V gene are MNHEY and SMNVEV (reference sequence). V was pared by 6 bases and J by 6 bases, with 14 bases between. There are 14 residues in the CDR3. At a deep level, the assay was run. This table comes from immunoSEQ multiplex PCR, and its TCRdb copy is limited to in-frame clones, with some not included. The sample carries about 480,000 clones, roughly 85% recorded once. Comments on this clone: The antigen remains undetermined.

The TCR comes from a woman between 40 and 55 years old in good health. Some clones in this sample may be carry-over from other donors' samples. V gene TRBV27 combines with J gene TRBJ2-2, with D possibly matching TRBD1 (5 bases). The material sequenced was PBMCs. The CDR3 nucleotides are TGTGCCAGCAGGTGGGGCAGGGAAGCCGGGGAGCTGTTTTTT. It is translated as CASRWGREAGELFF.